This TCR beta chain was sequenced during a study of monozygotic twins with inflammatory bowel disease. Germline V gives CDR1 MNHNS, CDR2 SASEGT. The CDR3 covers 16 residues. Template switching introduced UMIs that contain a 6-nucleotide sample barcode. Reprocessing the 5' RACE reads, TCRdb reports a single entry for every CDR3 protein and omits DNA. This table lists roughly 330,000 distinct CDR3 sequences. Blood was collected, around 2.7 ml per donor. The chain recombines TRBV6-1 with TRBJ2-7; TCRdb's D call, TRBD1, is unchecked because there is no DNA. The sample was blood. The receptor was derived from a human donor with ulcerative colitis or Crohn's disease, or a healthy co-twin of an affected twin (not recorded which). The CDR3 sequence: CASSPRTTGHPYEQYF.